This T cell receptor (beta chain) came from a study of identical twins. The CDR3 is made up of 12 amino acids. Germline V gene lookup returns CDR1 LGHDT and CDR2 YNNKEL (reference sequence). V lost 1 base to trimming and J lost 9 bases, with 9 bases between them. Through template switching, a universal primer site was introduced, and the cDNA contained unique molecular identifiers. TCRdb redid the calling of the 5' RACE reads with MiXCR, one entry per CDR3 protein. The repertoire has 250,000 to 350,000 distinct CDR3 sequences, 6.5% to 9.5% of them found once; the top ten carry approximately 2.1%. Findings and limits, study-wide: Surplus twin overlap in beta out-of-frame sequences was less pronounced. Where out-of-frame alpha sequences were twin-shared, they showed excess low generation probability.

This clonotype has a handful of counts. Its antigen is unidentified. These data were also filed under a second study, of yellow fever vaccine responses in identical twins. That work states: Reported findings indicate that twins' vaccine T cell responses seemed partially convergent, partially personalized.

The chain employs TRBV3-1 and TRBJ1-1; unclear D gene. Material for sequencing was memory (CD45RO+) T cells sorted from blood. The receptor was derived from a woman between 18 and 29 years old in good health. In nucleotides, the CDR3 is TGTGCCAGCAGCCAAGGCCGTTTCCAAGCTTTCTTT. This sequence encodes CASSQGRFQAFF.